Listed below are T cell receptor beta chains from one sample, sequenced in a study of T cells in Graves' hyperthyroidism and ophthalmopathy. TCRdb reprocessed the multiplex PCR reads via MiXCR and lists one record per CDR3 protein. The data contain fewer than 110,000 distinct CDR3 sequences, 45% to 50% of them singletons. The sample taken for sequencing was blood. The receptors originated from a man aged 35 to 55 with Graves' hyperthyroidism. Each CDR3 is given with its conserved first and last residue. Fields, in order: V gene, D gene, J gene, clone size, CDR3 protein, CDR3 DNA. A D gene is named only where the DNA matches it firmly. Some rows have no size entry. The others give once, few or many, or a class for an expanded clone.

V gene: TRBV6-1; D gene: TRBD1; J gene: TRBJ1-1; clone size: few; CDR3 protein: CASSPRTGEGTEAFF; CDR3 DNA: TGTGCCAGCTCACCTAGGACAGGGGAGGGTACTGAAGCTTTCTTT
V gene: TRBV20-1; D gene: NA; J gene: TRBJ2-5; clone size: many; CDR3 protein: CSARDQAPLETQYF; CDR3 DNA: TGCAGTGCTAGAGATCAGGCCCCTTTGGAGACCCAGTACTTC
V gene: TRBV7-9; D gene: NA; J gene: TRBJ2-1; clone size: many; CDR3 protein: CASSLTRPDSSYNEQFF; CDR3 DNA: TGTGCCAGCAGCTTAACTAGACCCGATAGCTCCTACAATGAGCAGTTCTTC
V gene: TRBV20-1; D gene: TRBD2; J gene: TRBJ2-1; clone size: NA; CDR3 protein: CSAQKLPGLAGTWGEQFF; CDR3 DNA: TGCAGTGCCCAAAAACTTCCGGGACTAGCGGGAACATGGGGGGAGCAGTTCTTC
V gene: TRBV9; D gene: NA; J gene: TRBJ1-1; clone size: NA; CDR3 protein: CASSLSDRNTEAFF; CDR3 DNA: TGTGCCAGCAGCCTGTCGGACAGGAACACTGAAGCTTTCTTT
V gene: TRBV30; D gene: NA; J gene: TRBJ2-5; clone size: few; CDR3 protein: CAWSVMGASGETQYF; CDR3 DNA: TGTGCCTGGAGTGTAATGGGGGCGTCAGGGGAGACCCAGTACTTC
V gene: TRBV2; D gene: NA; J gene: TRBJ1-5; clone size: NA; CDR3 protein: CASTQESGWRETQHF; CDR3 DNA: TGTGCCAGCACCCAAGAGTCGGGGTGGCGAGAGACCCAGCATTTT
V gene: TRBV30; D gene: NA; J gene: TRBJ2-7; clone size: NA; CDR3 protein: CAWKGGGLYEQYF; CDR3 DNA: TGTGCCTGGAAGGGGGGGGGCCTCTACGAGCAGTACTTC
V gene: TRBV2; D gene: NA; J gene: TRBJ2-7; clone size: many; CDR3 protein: CASTGTIPYEQYF; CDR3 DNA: TGTGCCAGCACCGGGACAATCCCCTACGAGCAGTACTTC
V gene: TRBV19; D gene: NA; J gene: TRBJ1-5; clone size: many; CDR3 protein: CASSIAPIQGYSNQPQHF; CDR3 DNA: TGTGCCAGTAGTATAGCTCCGATCCAGGGCTATAGCAATCAGCCCCAGCATTTT
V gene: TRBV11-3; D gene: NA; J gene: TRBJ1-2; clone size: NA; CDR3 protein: CASSVYGYTF; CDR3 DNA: TGTGCCAGCAGCGTCTATGGCTACACCTTC
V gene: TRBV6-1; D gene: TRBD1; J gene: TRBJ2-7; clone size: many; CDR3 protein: CASSEAGTGGYEQYF; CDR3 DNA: TGTGCCAGCAGTGAAGCGGGGACAGGGGGCTACGAGCAGTACTTC
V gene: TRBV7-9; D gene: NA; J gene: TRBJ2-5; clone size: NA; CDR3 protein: CASSPGLRGEKGETQYF; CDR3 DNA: TGTGCCAGCAGCCCTGGCCTACGGGGCGAGAAAGGAGAGACCCAGTACTTC
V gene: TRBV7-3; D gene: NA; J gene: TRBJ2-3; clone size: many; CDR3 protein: CASSLSGGHTDTQYF; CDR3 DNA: TGTGCCAGCAGCTTAAGTGGGGGACACACAGATACGCAGTATTTT
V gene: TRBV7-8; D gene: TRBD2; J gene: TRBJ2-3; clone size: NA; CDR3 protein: CASSLPTSGSEDTQYF; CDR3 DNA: TGTGCCAGCAGCCTACCGACTAGCGGGAGTGAAGATACGCAGTATTTT
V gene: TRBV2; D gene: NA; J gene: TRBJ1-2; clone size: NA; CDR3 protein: CARQEYGYTF; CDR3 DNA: TGTGCTAGACAGGAATATGGCTACACCTTC
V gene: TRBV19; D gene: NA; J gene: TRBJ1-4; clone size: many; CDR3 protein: CASSPLPGGGREKLFF; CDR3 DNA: TGTGCCAGTAGTCCTCTTCCCGGGGGAGGGCGAGAAAAACTGTTTTTT
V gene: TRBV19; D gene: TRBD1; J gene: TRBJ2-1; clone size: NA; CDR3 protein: CASSIGQGVTEQFF; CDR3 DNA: TGTGCCAGTAGTATAGGACAGGGAGTCACTGAGCAGTTCTTC
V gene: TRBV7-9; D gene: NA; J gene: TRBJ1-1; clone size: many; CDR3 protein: CASSLGGGGRTEAFF; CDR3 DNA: TGTGCCAGCAGCTTGGGGGGCGGGGGGCGGACTGAAGCTTTCTTT
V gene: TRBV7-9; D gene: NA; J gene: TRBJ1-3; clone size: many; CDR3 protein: CASSSISGPQYF; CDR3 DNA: TGTGCCAGCAGCTCCATCTCCGGGCCTCAATATTTT
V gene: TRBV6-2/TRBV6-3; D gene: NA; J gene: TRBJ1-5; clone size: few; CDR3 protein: CASSYPPGVGQPQHF; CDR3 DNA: TGTGCCAGCAGCTACCCCCCCGGGGTCGGCCAGCCCCAGCATTTT
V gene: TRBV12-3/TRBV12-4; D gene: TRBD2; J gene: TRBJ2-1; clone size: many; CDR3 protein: CASSLAGLAGAGNEQFF; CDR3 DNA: TGTGCCAGCAGTTTAGCCGGACTAGCGGGAGCAGGGAATGAGCAGTTCTTC
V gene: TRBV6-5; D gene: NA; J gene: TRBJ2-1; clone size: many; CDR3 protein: CASSTPGGNEQFF; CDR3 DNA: TGTGCCAGCAGTACGCCAGGAGGAAATGAGCAGTTCTTC
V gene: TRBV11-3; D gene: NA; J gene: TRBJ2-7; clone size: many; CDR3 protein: CASSLAGTALEQYF; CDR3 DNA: TGTGCCAGCAGCTTAGCGGGGACTGCCCTCGAGCAGTACTTC
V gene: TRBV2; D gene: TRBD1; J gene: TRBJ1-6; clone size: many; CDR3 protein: CASRTGQGFSYNSPLHF; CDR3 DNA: TGTGCCAGCAGGACCGGACAGGGTTTCTCCTATAATTCACCCCTCCACTTT
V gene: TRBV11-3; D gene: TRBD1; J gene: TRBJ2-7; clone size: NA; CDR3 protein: CASSFPDRGNEQYF; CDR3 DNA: TGTGCCAGCAGCTTCCCGGACAGGGGTAATGAGCAATACTTC
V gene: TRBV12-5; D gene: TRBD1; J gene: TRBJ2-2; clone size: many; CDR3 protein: CASGPRQGHTGELFF; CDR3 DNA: TGTGCTAGTGGTCCACGACAGGGGCACACCGGGGAGCTGTTTTTT
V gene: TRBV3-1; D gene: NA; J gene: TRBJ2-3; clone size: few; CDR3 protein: CASSQKNTDTQYF; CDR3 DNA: TGTGCCAGCAGCCAGAAGAACACAGATACGCAGTATTTT
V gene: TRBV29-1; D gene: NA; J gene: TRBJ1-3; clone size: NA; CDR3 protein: CAWSEETFSGNTIYF; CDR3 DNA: TGTGCCTGGAGTGAAGAGACGTTCTCTGGAAACACCATATATTTT
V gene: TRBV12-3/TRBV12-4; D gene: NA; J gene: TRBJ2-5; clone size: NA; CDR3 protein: CASSVGKTQYF; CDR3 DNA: TGTGCTAGCAGTGTGGGGAAGACCCAGTACTTC
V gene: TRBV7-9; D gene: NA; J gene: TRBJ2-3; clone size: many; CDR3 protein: CASSFSTSTDTQYF; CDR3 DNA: TGTGCCAGCAGCTTCTCGACCAGCACAGATACGCAGTATTTT
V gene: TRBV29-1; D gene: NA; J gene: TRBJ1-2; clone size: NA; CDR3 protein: CSVGEGPGYYGYTF; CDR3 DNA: TGCAGCGTTGGGGAGGGGCCCGGATACTATGGCTACACCTTC